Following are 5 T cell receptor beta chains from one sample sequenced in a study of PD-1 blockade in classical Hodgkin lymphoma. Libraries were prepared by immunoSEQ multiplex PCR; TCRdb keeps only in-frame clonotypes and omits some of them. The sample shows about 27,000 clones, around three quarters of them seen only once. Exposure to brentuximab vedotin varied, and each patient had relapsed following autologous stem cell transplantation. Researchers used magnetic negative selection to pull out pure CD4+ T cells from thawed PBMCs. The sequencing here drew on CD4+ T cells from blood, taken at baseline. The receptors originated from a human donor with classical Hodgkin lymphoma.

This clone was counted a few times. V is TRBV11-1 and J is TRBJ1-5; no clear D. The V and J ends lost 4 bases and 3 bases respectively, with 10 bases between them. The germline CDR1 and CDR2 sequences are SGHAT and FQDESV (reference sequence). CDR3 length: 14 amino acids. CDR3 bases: TGTGCCAGCAGCTCGGACCGGACCAATCAGCCCCAGCATTTT. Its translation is CASSSDRTNQPQHF. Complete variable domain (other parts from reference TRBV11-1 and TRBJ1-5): EAEVAQSPRYKITEKSQAVAFWCDPISGHATLYWYRQILGQGPELLVQFQDESVVDDSQLPKDRFSAERLKGVDSTLKIQPAELGDSAMYLCASSSDRTNQPQHFGDGTRLSIL.

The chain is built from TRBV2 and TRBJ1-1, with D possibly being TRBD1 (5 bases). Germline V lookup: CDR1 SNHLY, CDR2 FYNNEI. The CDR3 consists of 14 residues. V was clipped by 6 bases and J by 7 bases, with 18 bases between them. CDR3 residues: CASRTGTGEFEAFF. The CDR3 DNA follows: TGTGCCAGCAGGACCGGGACGGGAGAGTTTGAAGCTTTCTTT.

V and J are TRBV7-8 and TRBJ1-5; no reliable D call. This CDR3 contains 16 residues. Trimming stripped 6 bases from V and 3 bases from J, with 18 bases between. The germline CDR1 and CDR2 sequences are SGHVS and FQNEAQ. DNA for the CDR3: TGTGCCAGCAGTATGGGGAAGGGAGGGTACAATCAGCCCCAGCATTTT. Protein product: CASSMGKGGYNQPQHF.

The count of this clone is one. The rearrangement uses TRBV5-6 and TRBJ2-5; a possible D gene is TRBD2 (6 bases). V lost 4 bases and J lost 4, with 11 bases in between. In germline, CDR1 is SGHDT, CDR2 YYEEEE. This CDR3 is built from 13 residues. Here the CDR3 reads CASSRDFPETQYF. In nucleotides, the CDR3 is TGTGCCAGCAGCCGGGACTTCCCAGAGACCCAGTACTTC.

The CDR3: CASSPGTGDPYEQYF. CDR3 bases: TGTGCCAGCTCACCCGGGACAGGAGATCCCTACGAGCAGTACTTC. This chain connects TRBV18 to TRBJ2-7; 8 nucleotides line up with TRBD1. The germline gives CDR1 KGHSH, CDR2 LQKENI. With 3 bases clipped from V and 2 bases from J, the junction kept 6 bases outside the gene matches. CDR3 length: 15 amino acids.